A selection of T cell receptor beta chains follows, all from one sample in a study of spatial heterogeneity in lung cancer. TCRdb itself ran the 5' RACE reads through MiXCR, one entry per CDR3 protein. The sample lists 25,000 or so distinct CDR3 sequences, 9.5% to 15% seen once, with about 25% in the top ten. Material: PBMCs, obtained at surgery. All receptors come from a female donor with early-stage non-small cell lung cancer. Each CDR3 is given with its conserved first and last residue. A D gene is named only where the DNA matches it firmly. Clone sizes are given selectively: once, few, many, or a class where the clone is expanded.

CDR3 protein	CDR3 DNA	D gene	J gene	clone size	V gene
CASSFRLISEEIPEAFF	TGTGCCAGCAGTTTCAGGCTGATCAGTGAAGAGATCCCTGAAGCTTTCTTT	-	TRBJ1-1	many	TRBV28
CAISEGGGDQPQHF	TGTGCCATCAGTGAGGGAGGGGGCGATCAGCCCCAGCATTTT	TRBD1	TRBJ1-5	many	TRBV10-3
CATSMGKGDTEAFF	TGTGCCACCAGCATGGGGAAGGGAGACACTGAAGCTTTCTTT	-	TRBJ1-1	few	TRBV15
CSVGVRTDTQYF	TGCAGCGTTGGGGTCCGCACAGATACGCAGTATTTT	-	TRBJ2-3	many	TRBV29-1
CASSGSIPNTEAFF	TGCGCCAGCAGTGGGTCCATTCCGAACACTGAAGCTTTCTTT	-	TRBJ1-1	-	TRBV10-2
CASSLGRANEQFF	TGTGCCAGCAGCTTAGGACGTGCCAATGAGCAGTTCTTC	-	TRBJ2-1	few	TRBV9
CSARGGGGGYGYTF	TGCAGTGCTAGAGGCGGCGGCGGCGGCTATGGCTACACCTTC	-	TRBJ1-2	many	TRBV20-1
CASSLAENTEAFF	TGTGCCAGCAGCTTAGCGGAGAACACTGAAGCTTTCTTT	-	TRBJ1-1	many	TRBV7-2
CASSYSTPGLAGGKETQYF	TGTGCCAGCAGTTACTCGACCCCGGGACTAGCGGGGGGCAAAGAGACCCAGTACTTC	TRBD2	TRBJ2-5	many	TRBV6-6
CASSLGDGSYGYTF	TGTGCCAGCAGCTTGGGGGATGGGAGCTATGGCTACACCTTC	-	TRBJ1-2	many	TRBV5-4
CASSQDWARDRLFF	TGCGCCAGCAGCCAAGATTGGGCCCGCGATCGACTGTTTTTT	-	TRBJ1-4	many	TRBV4-1
CATSDLLSGGATDTQYF	TGTGCCACCAGTGATTTGTTGAGCGGGGGGGCTACAGATACGCAGTATTTT	TRBD2	TRBJ2-3	many	TRBV24-1
CASSYPRTSLGTDTQYF	TGTGCCAGCAGTTACCCACGGACTAGCTTGGGCACAGATACGCAGTATTTT	TRBD2	TRBJ2-3	many	TRBV6-5
CASSYYRGNNEQFF	TGTGCCAGCAGCTATTACAGGGGTAACAATGAGCAGTTCTTC	TRBD1	TRBJ2-1	few	TRBV11-2
CASSQDLGGFWCGTIYF	TGCGCCAGCAGCCAAGATCTTGGGGGGTTTTGGTGCGGCACCATATATTTT	-	TRBJ1-3	many	TRBV4-3
CASSPQEGKGYTF	TGTGCCAGCTCACCACAAGAGGGGAAAGGCTACACCTTC	-	TRBJ1-2	many	TRBV18
CASRVPQVTGELFF	TGTGCCAGTAGGGTCCCGCAGGTCACCGGGGAGCTGTTTTTT	-	TRBJ2-2	many	TRBV19